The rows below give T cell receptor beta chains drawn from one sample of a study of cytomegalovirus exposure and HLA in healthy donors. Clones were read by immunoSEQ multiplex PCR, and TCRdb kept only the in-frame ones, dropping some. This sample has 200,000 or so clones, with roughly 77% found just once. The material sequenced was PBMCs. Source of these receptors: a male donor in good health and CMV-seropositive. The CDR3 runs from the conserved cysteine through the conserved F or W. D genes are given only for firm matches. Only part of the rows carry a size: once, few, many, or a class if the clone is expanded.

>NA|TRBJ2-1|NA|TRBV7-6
CASSLTQGTNNEQFF
TGTGCCAGCAGCTTAACCCAGGGAACAAACAATGAGCAGTTCTTC
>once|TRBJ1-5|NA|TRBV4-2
CAPRGVEDDQPQHF
TGTGCCCCTCGGGGAGTCGAGGACGATCAGCCCCAGCATTTT
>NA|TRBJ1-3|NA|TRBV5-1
CASSLGAISGNTIYF
TGCGCCAGCAGCCTAGGGGCCATCTCTGGAAACACCATATATTTT
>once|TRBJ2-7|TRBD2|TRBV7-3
CASSPSPTSGSYEQYF
TGTGCCAGCAGCCCATCACCGACTAGCGGGAGTTACGAGCAGTACTTC
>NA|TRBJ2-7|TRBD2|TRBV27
CASSSGLARQYF
TGTGCCAGCAGTTCGGGACTAGCGAGGCAGTACTTC
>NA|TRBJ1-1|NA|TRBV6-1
CASIVLGWNTEAFF
TGTGCCAGCATCGTCCTCGGTTGGAACACTGAAGCTTTCTTT
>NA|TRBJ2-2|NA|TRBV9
CASGRSWGDTGELFF
TGTGCCAGCGGCCGGTCTTGGGGCGACACCGGGGAGCTGTTTTTT
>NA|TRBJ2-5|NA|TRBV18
CASSRDRGGAKETQYF
TGTGCCAGCTCACGCGACCGAGGGGGGGCAAAAGAGACCCAGTACTTC
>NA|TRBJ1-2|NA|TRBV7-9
CASSQPVAGEGYTF
TGTGCCAGCAGCCAGCCCGTGGCAGGGGAGGGCTACACCTTC
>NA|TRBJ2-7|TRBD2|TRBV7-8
CASSSSGPYEQYF
TGTGCCAGCAGTTCTAGCGGCCCCTACGAGCAGTACTTC
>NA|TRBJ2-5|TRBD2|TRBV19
CASSRTSGGETQYF
TGTGCCAGTAGCCGGACTAGCGGGGGGGAGACCCAGTACTTC
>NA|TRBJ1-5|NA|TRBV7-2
CASSLEHLSNQPQHF
TGTGCCAGCAGCTTAGAGCATTTAAGCAATCAGCCCCAGCATTTT
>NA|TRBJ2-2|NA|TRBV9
CASRTENTGELFF
TGTGCCAGCAGGACTGAGAACACCGGGGAGCTGTTTTTT
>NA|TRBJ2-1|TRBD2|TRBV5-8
CASSLSGGLYNEQFF
TGTGCCAGCAGCTTGAGCGGGGGACTATACAATGAGCAGTTCTTC
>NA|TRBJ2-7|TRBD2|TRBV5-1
CVSSLPGLHHSYEQYF
TGCGTCAGCAGCTTGCCGGGACTACACCACAGCTACGAGCAGTACTTC
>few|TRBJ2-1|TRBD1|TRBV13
CASSLVGQGNEQFF
TGTGCCAGCAGCTTAGTGGGACAGGGGAATGAGCAGTTCTTC
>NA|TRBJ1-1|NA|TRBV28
CASSLLVRGGTEAFF
TGTGCCAGCAGTTTGTTAGTCAGGGGAGGGACTGAAGCTTTCTTT
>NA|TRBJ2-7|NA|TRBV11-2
CASSLVSLYGSSYEQYF
TGTGCCAGCAGCTTAGTCTCTCTGTACGGGAGCTCCTACGAGCAGTACTTC
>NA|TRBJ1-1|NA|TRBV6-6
CASSYSRVSNTEAFF
TGTGCCAGCAGTTACTCTCGGGTGTCGAACACTGAAGCTTTCTTT
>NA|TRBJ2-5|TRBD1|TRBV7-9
CASSLARDRGRETQYF
TGTGCCAGCAGCCTAGCCAGGGACAGGGGCCGGGAGACCCAGTACTTC
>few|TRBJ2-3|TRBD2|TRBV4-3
CASSQEASGHYTDTQYF
TGCGCCAGCAGCCAAGAGGCTAGCGGGCACTACACAGATACGCAGTATTTT
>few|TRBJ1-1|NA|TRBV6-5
CASSYEGTEAFF
TGTGCCAGCAGTTACGAGGGCACTGAAGCTTTCTTT
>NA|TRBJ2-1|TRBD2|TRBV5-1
CASSLGSGGRGGVNEQFF
TGCGCCAGCAGTCTGGGCTCCGGAGGGCGGGGGGGCGTCAATGAGCAGTTCTTC
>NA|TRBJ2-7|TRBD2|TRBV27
CASSPTAGLAGEQYF
TGTGCCAGCAGTCCCACGGCGGGACTAGCGGGAGAGCAGTACTTC
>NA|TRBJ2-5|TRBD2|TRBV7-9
CASSAGTSGVETQYF
TGTGCCAGCAGCGCCGGGACTAGCGGGGTAGAGACCCAGTACTTC
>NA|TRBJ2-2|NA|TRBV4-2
CASSPQTGELFF
TGTGCCAGCAGCCCACAGACCGGGGAGCTGTTTTTT
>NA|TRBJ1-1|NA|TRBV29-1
CSVRGLEAFF
TGCAGCGTTCGCGGCCTTGAAGCTTTCTTT
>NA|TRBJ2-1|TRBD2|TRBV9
CASSIQREDEQFF
TGTGCCAGCAGCATTCAGCGGGAGGATGAGCAGTTCTTC
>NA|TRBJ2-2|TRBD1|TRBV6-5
CASHRGAGELFF
TGTGCCAGCCACAGGGGTGCCGGGGAGCTGTTTTTT